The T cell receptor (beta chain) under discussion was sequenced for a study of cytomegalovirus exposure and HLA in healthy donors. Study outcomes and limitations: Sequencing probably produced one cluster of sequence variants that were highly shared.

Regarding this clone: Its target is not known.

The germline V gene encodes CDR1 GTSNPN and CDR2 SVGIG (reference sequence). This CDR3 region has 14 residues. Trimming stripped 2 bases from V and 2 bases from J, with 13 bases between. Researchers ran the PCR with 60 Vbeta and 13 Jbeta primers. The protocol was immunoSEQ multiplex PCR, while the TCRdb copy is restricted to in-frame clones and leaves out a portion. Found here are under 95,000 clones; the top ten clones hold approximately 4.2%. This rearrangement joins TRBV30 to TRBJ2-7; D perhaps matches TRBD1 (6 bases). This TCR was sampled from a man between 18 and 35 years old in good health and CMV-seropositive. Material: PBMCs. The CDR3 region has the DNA TGTGCCTGGAGTAAAAGGGGGTGGGCCTACGAGCAGTACTTC. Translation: CAWSKRGWAYEQYF.